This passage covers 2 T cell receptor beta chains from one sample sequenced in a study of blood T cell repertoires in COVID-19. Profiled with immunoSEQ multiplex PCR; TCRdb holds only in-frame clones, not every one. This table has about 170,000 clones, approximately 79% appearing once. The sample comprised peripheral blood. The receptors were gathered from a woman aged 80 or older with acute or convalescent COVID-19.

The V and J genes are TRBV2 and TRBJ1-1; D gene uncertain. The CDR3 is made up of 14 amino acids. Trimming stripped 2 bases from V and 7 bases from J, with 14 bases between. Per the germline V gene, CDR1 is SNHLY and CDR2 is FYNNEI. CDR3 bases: TGTGCCAGCAGTGAACAGGCAGACGTTGATGAAGCTTTCTTT. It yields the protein CASSEQADVDEAFF.

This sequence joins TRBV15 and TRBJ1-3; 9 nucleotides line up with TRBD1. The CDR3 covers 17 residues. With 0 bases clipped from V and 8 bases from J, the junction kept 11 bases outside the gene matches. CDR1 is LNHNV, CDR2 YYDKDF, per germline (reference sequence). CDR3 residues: CATSRDYPGQGTDTIYF. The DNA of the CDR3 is TGTGCCACCAGCAGAGACTATCCGGGACAGGGTACGGACACCATATATTTT.